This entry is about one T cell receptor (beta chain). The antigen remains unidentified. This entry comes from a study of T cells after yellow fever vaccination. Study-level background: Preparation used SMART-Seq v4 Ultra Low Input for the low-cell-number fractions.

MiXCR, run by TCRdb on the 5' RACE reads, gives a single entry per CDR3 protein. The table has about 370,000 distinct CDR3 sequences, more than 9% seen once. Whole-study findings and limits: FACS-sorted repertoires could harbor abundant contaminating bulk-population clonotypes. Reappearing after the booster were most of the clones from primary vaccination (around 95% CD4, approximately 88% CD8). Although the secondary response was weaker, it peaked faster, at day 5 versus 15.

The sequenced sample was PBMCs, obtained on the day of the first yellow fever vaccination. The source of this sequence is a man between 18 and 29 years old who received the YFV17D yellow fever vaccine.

The CDR3 loop is CASRSMVGDPTMGRTDTQYF. CDR3 in DNA: TGTGCCAGCAGGAGTATGGTAGGGGATCCAACGATGGGACGCACAGATACGCAGTATTTT. The rearrangement links TRBV4-2 to TRBJ2-3; perhaps D is TRBD1 or TRBD2 (5 bases each). There are 20 residues in the CDR3. Trimming removed 6 bases from V and 1 base from J, with 29 bases in between. CDR1 is LGHNA, CDR2 YNFKEQ, per germline.